This T cell receptor beta chain was identified during a study of T cell repertoires in cytomegalovirus infection. As for the study in general: Indications came from public TCR beta signatures; they pointed to CMV infection and to a matching HLA type.

Concerning this clonotype: Its antigen is not identified.

Study-level findings and limits: The study identified carriers of CMV plus the relevant HLA from cumulative public TCR beta family frequency. Ex vivo responses were dominated by HLA-C-restricted CMV-specific TCR beta clonotypes.

From the reads, TCRdb called clonotypes with MiXCR, one entry per CDR3 protein. This table has fewer than 350,000 distinct CDR3 sequences, 9% to 9.5% appearing once. Input material: PBMCs. The source is a human donor in good health (CMV status not recorded). Some clones in this sample may be carry-over from other donors' samples.

This CDR3 is CASTPGRTETDTQYF. The CDR3, as DNA: TGTGCCAGCACCCCTGGGAGGACGGAGACCGATACGCAGTATTTT. The chain couples TRBV2 to TRBJ2-3, with D perhaps TRBD2 (6 bases). Trimming pared 7 bases from V and 6 bases from J, leaving 20 bases between. Germline values: CDR1 SNHLY, CDR2 FYNNEI. The CDR3 extends over 15 amino acids.